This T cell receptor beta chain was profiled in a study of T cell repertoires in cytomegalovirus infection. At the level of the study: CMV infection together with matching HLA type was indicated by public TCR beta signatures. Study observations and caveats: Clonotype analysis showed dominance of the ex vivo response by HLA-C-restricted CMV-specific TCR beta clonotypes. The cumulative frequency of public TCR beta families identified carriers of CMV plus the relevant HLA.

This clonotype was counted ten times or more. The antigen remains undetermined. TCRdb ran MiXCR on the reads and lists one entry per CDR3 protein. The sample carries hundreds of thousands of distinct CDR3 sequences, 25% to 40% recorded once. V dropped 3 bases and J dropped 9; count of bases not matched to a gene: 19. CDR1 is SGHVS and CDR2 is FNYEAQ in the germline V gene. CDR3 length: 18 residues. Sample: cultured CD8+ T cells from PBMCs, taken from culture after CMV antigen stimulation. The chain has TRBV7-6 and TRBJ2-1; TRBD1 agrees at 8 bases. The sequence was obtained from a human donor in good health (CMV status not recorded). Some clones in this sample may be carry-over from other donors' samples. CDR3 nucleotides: TGTGCCAGCAGCTTCCCTCATACGGGACAGGACAAAGGTTCTGAGCAGTTCTTC. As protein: CASSFPHTGQDKGSEQFF.